A selection of T cell receptor beta chains follows, all from one sample in a study of CD8+CD57+ T cells in acquired aplastic anemia. Each CDR3 protein is one row after TCRdb ran MiXCR on the reads. The sample lists about 200,000 distinct CDR3 sequences; approximately 60% were seen once. The sample consisted of sorted CD4+, CD8+, or CD8+CD57+ T cells (not recorded which) from PBMCs. The receptor set was obtained from a human donor with aplastic anemia. Each CDR3 is given with its conserved first and last residue. The D gene is left open where the match is weak. The size of a clone is reported for some rows only, either as once, few or many, or as a class for expanded clones.

>TRBD2|TRBV7-9|TRBJ2-1|.
TGTGCCAGCAGCTTCGGACTAGCGGGGGGCCAATACAATGAGCAGTTCTTC
CASSFGLAGGQYNEQFF
>.|TRBV10-3|TRBJ2-7|.
TGTGCCACAAGGACAGCAACCTACGAGCAGTACTTC
CATRTATYEQYF
>.|TRBV19|TRBJ1-6|.
TGTGCCAGTAATCCGGGTCCTTATAATTCACCCCTCCACTTT
CASNPGPYNSPLHF
>TRBD2|TRBV20-1|TRBJ2-7|.
TGCAGTGCTAGAACTAGCGGGGGGGCGGAACAGTACTTC
CSARTSGGAEQYF
>.|TRBV25-1|TRBJ2-6|.
TGTGCCAGCAGTGAAACCAGACCCTCTGGGGCCAACGTCCTGACTTTC
CASSETRPSGANVLTF
>.|TRBV7-9|TRBJ1-2|.
TGTGCCAGCAGCTCCGGACAGTTGCATAATTACTATGGCTACACCTTC
CASSSGQLHNYYGYTF
>.|TRBV7-2|TRBJ1-2|.
TGTGCCAGCAGCCAAAGGGATTGGGGACTCTATGGCTACACCTTC
CASSQRDWGLYGYTF
>.|TRBV12-3/TRBV12-4|TRBJ2-5|few
TGTGCCAGCAGTGAGTTTCGGGAGACCCAGTACTTC
CASSEFRETQYF
>.|TRBV5-1|TRBJ2-3|.
TGCGCCAGCAGCGTAAAGACAGGAGATACGCAGTATTTT
CASSVKTGDTQYF
>.|TRBV5-1|TRBJ1-2|few
TGCGCCAGCAGTGAACAGGGAAGAGGTGGCTACACCTTC
CASSEQGRGGYTF
>.|TRBV7-2|TRBJ2-7|.
TGTGCCAGCAGCCGCAGGGGAGCGTCCTACGAGCAGTACTTC
CASSRRGASYEQYF
>TRBD1|TRBV6-6|TRBJ1-6|.
TGTGCCAGCAGAGTGAGGACGGGACAGGGTAATTCACCCCTCCACTTT
CASRVRTGQGNSPLHF
>TRBD1|TRBV7-9|TRBJ1-1|.
TGTGCCAGCAGCTTAGAGGGGACAGTCATGAACACTGAAGCTTTCTTT
CASSLEGTVMNTEAFF
>TRBD1|TRBV7-9|TRBJ1-3|few
TGTGCGAACACAGGGGAGAGCTCTGGAAACACCATATATTTT
CANTGESSGNTIYF
>TRBD2|TRBV20-1|TRBJ2-3|few
TGCAGTGCTAGAGATGGGACTAGCGGGAGGCGCCCAGATACGCAGTATTTT
CSARDGTSGRRPDTQYF
>.|TRBV10-3|TRBJ2-7|.
TGTGCCATCAATGGCGGGACAGACTACGAGCAGTACTTC
CAINGGTDYEQYF
>.|TRBV10-3|TRBJ1-2|.
TGTGCCATCAGTGAGTCGGGTGGCTACACCTTC
CAISESGGYTF
>.|TRBV9|TRBJ1-1|.
TGTGCCAGCAGCGCGAGGGGGATGAACACTGAAGCTTTCTTT
CASSARGMNTEAFF
>TRBD2|TRBV7-9|TRBJ2-2|.
TGTGCCAGCAGCTCTAGCGGGGGGGCCTCTGGGGAGCTGTTTTTT
CASSSSGGASGELFF
>.|TRBV20-1|TRBJ2-7|.
TGCAGTGCTAGAGGACCGGGACCTTCACCTTACGAGCAGTACTTC
CSARGPGPSPYEQYF
>.|TRBV19|TRBJ1-2|.
TGTGCCAGTAGTATCCCGTGGGGCCAGAACTATGGCTACACCTTC
CASSIPWGQNYGYTF
>TRBD1|TRBV19|TRBJ1-5|.
TGTGCCAGTAGTATCCCGGACAGGGGCGGCAATCAGCCCCAGCATTTT
CASSIPDRGGNQPQHF
>.|TRBV10-3|TRBJ2-1|.
TGTGCCATCAGGGAGGGGGACTTACACAATGAGCAGTTCTTC
CAIREGDLHNEQFF
>TRBD1|TRBV7-8|TRBJ1-6|.
TGTGCCAGCAGTGACAGGGCTGGTTCACCCCTCCACTTT
CASSDRAGSPLHF
>.|TRBV12-3/TRBV12-4|TRBJ2-7|.
TGTGCCAGCAGCTTAGCAGCGCCGGGTGTCAAGGCCTACGAGCAGTACTTC
CASSLAAPGVKAYEQYF
>TRBD1|TRBV5-1|TRBJ2-7|.
TGCGCCAGCAGCTCCCGCTTACAGGGGGTTTCCTACGAGCAGTACTTC
CASSSRLQGVSYEQYF
>.|TRBV29-1|TRBJ1-1|.
TGCAGCGGGGGAACACCAAACACTGAAGCTTTCTTT
CSGGTPNTEAFF
>.|TRBV7-3|TRBJ2-1|many
TGTGCCAGCAGCTTAACGGCAGACAGCTCCTACAATGAGCAGTTCTTC
CASSLTADSSYNEQFF
>.|TRBV9|TRBJ2-6|once
TGTGCCAGCAGCGTAGAGGGGTTAGCCAACGTCCTGACTTTC
CASSVEGLANVLTF
>.|TRBV10-3|TRBJ2-3|.
TGTGCCATCAGGGGTGGAGATACGCAGTATTTT
CAIRGGDTQYF
>.|TRBV29-1|TRBJ1-4|.
TGCAGCGTTGATTCGGGGGAAAATGAAAAACTGTTTTTT
CSVDSGENEKLFF
>.|TRBV28|TRBJ1-4|.
TGTGCCAGCGGGGGGTTCTGGGCCGGCCGTAATGAAAAACTGTTTTTT
CASGGFWAGRNEKLFF
>.|TRBV20-1|TRBJ2-6|.
TGCAGTGCTATAACCCCAGGCGACGGGGCCAACGTCCTGACTTTC
CSAITPGDGANVLTF
>TRBD1|TRBV9|TRBJ2-7|.
TGTGCCAGCAGCGTAGGGACAGGGTTTGAGCAGTACTTC
CASSVGTGFEQYF